The 5 T cell receptor beta chains below come from one sample, sequenced in a study of siplizumab effects on memory and regulatory T cells. The protocol was immunoSEQ multiplex PCR, while the TCRdb copy is restricted to in-frame clones and leaves out a portion. The table lists some 88,000 clones, around 90% of them singletons. The specimen sequenced was CD4+ T cells sorted from blood. These receptors all stem from a human donor in good health.

The chain recombines TRBV11-3 with TRBJ2-7; TRBD1 matches at 7 bases. The V gene's germline CDR1 is SGHNT and CDR2 YENEEA. CDR3 length equals 13 residues. Trimming removed 5 bases from V and 3 bases from J; junction bases left unmatched: 4. The CDR3 sequence: CASSNRTGYEQYF. CDR3 coding DNA: TGTGCCAGCAGCAATCGGACAGGCTACGAGCAGTACTTC.

This clone was found once. This chain links TRBV28 with TRBJ2-7; the match to TRBD1 covers 8 bases. This CDR3 is built from 13 residues. V was pared by 6 bases and J by 5 bases, with 6 bases of the junction left unmatched. The germline V gene has CDR1 MDHEN and CDR2 SYDVKM. CDR3 nucleotides: TGTGCCAGCAGGGCGACAGGGGTCCACGAGCAGTACTTC. Translating it yields CASRATGVHEQYF.

The rearrangement uses TRBV19 and TRBJ2-1, with unresolved D. The V gene's germline CDR1 is LNHDA and CDR2 SQIVND (reference sequence). The V end was cut by 5 bases, the J end by 0 bases, with 8 bases between. There are 14 residues in the CDR3. Here the CDR3 reads CASSRGSSYNEQFF. CDR3 nucleotides: TGTGCCAGTAGTCGCGGCAGCTCCTACAATGAGCAGTTCTTC.

This rearrangement joins TRBV23-1 to TRBJ2-1; possible D gene TRBD1, 6 bases. TRBV23-1 is treated as an ORF (open reading frame) with a function not yet certain. This CDR3 has 15 amino acids. Trimming shortened V by 0 bases and J by 4 bases, and 10 bases separated the two germline ends. The CDR3 protein is CASSQSAGVYNEQFF. The CDR3 DNA sequence: TGCGCCAGCAGTCAATCGGCAGGGGTATACAATGAGCAGTTCTTC.

The chain joins TRBV21-1 to TRBJ2-4. TRBV21-1 constitutes a pseudogene. The CDR3 is 16 amino acids. The CDR3: CASSKAYRTLGNIQYF. CDR3 sequence (DNA): TGTGCCAGCAGCAAAGCGTATCGGACGTTGGGGAACATTCAGTACTTC.